This T cell receptor beta chain came from a study of blood T cells in healthy people across ages. Extractions gave at least 5.5 micrograms of total RNA per sample. A J-beta primer mix and a sample-barcoded 5' primer were used in a second PCR of about 7 to 12 cycles. The study obtained at least 2.5 million CDR3-containing paired-end reads from every sample. TCRdb re-called the 5' RACE reads with MiXCR, one entry per CDR3 protein. The sample holds fewer than 1.5 million distinct CDR3 sequences, roughly 40% seen once. The sequenced material came from blood. The TCR was taken from a woman aged 18-35 years in good health.

This chain's CDR3 is CASSEWTSGVAILYEQYF. CDR3 sequence (DNA): TGTGCCAGCAGTGAATGGACTAGCGGCGTCGCCATCCTCTACGAGCAGTACTTC. The rearrangement joins TRBV2 to TRBJ2-4; 10 nucleotides agree with TRBD2. The J call is in doubt because the DNA end fits TRBJ2-7 better. Germline V CDR1 and CDR2: SNHLY, FYNNEI. The CDR3 contains 18 residues.